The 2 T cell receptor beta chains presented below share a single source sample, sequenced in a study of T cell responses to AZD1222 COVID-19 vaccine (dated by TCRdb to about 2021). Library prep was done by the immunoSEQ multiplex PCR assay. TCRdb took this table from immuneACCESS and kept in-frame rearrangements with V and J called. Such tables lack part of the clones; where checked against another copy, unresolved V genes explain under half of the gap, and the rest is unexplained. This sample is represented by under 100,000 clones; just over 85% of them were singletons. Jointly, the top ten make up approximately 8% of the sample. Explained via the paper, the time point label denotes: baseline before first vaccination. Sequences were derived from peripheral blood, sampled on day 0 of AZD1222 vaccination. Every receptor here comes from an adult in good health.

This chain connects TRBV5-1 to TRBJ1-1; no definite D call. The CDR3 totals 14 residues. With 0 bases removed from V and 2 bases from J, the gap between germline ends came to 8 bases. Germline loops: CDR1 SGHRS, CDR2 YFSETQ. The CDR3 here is CASSLAVDNTEAFF. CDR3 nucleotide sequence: TGCGCCAGCAGCTTGGCCGTTGATAACACTGAAGCTTTCTTT.

CDR3 bases: TGTGCCAGCAGTTTGGCCTTGGGACCAGGATATGAGCAGTTCTTC. Translation: CASSLALGPGYEQFF. V gene TRBV27 combines with J gene TRBJ2-1; D could derive from TRBD1 or TRBD2 (5 bases each). The CDR3 sequence is 15 residues long. V was cut by 3 bases and J by 8 bases, with 17 bases left in between. Germline assignment: CDR1 MNHEY and CDR2 SMNVEV (reference sequence).